These T cell receptor beta chains were read from a single sample in a study of blood T cells in healthy people across ages. TCRdb reprocessed the 5' RACE reads via MiXCR and lists one record per CDR3 protein. The data contain more than 750,000 distinct CDR3 sequences, about 29% of them seen just once; the ten biggest clones take up roughly 10%. These data also featured in a second study, about T cells of mothers and their children.

Specimen: blood. These receptors all come from a woman in her 40s in good health. Each CDR3 is given with its conserved first and last residue. D genes are given only for firm matches. Only part of the rows carry a size: once, few, many, or a class if the clone is expanded.

TRBJ2-7 | TRBV27 | - | TRBD1 | CASRGDGTGHLRNPLEYYEQYF | TGTGCCAGCCGTGGGGACGGGACAGGACACCTCCGGAACCCCCTCGAGTACTACGAGCAGTACTTC
TRBJ2-1 | TRBV11-2 | many | - | CASSFTGDEQFF | TGTGCCAGCAGCTTTACAGGAGATGAGCAGTTCTTC
TRBJ2-1 | TRBV12-3/TRBV12-4 | - | TRBD1 | CASKTGGSSYEQFF | TGTGCCAGCAAGACAGGGGGTTCCTCCTACGAGCAGTTCTTC
TRBJ2-5 | TRBV29-1 | many | - | CSADGRTKTQYF | TGCAGCGCCGACGGGCGGACCAAGACCCAGTACTTC
TRBJ2-2 | TRBV12-3/TRBV12-4 | once | - | CASSSWRLNTGELFF | TGTGCCAGCAGTTCTTGGCGGCTTAACACCGGGGAGCTGTTTTTT
TRBJ2-1 | TRBV3-1 | - | TRBD2 | CASSQERFGGGYNEQFF | TGTGCCAGCAGCCAAGAGCGGTTTGGGGGGGGGTACAATGAGCAGTTCTTC
TRBJ2-5 | TRBV6-1 | many | - | CASNPRGRVAVQETQYF | TGTGCCAGCAACCCAAGAGGTCGGGTAGCGGTCCAAGAGACCCAGTACTTC
TRBJ2-1 | TRBV28 | - | TRBD2 | CASSLLAGGRYEQFF | TGTGCCAGCAGTTTATTGGCGGGGGGGCGTTATGAGCAGTTCTTC
TRBJ1-1 | TRBV7-2 | - | - | CASTFYDREAFF | TGTGCCAGCACCTTCTATGACAGAGAAGCTTTCTTT
TRBJ2-7 | TRBV18 | few | - | CASSPGRSPHEQYF | TGTGCCAGCTCACCAGGACGGAGTCCACACGAGCAGTACTTC
TRBJ2-7 | TRBV6-5 | many | TRBD2 | CASSQLAGYYEQYF | TGTGCCAGCAGTCAACTAGCGGGGTACTACGAGCAGTACTTC
TRBJ2-7 | TRBV14 | many | - | CASSQDLRGSYEQYF | TGTGCCAGCAGCCAAGATCTGCGGGGTAGCTACGAGCAGTACTTC
TRBJ1-6 | TRBV12-3/TRBV12-4 | - | TRBD1 | CASTGQGRNSPLHF | TGTGCCAGCACCGGACAGGGGAGGAATTCACCCCTCCACTTT
TRBJ2-3 | TRBV7-2 | few | - | CASSLYSGRTDTQYF | TGTGCCAGCAGCTTATATTCCGGGCGCACAGATACGCAGTATTTT
TRBJ2-6 | TRBV7-3 | few | TRBD1 | CASSSKGQTSGANVLTF | TGTGCCAGCAGCTCTAAGGGACAGACCTCTGGGGCCAACGTCCTGACTTTC
TRBJ2-7 | TRBV29-1 | - | TRBD1 | CSVFPGQGTEQYF | TGCAGCGTTTTTCCGGGACAGGGGACCGAGCAGTACTTC
TRBJ2-1 | TRBV7-2 | many | TRBD2 | CASSLASGAYNEQFF | TGTGCCAGCAGCTTAGCTAGCGGGGCATACAATGAGCAGTTCTTC
TRBJ2-7 | TRBV4-1 | - | - | CASSQVGQGRGEQYF | TGCGCCAGCAGCCAAGTTGGGCAGGGTCGGGGCGAGCAGTACTTC
TRBJ1-2 | TRBV20-1 | once | TRBD1 | CSALVQGAYYGYTF | TGCAGTGCTTTGGTACAGGGGGCTTACTATGGCTACACCTTC
TRBJ2-3 | TRBV7-3 | many | - | CASSAPTDTQYF | TGTGCCAGCTCTGCCCCCACAGATACGCAGTATTTT
TRBJ1-5 | TRBV7-2 | few | TRBD1 | CASSSKGASNQPQHF | TGTGCCAGCAGCTCGAAGGGGGCTAGCAATCAGCCCCAGCATTTT
TRBJ2-7 | TRBV5-1 | many | - | CASSLETSYEQYF | TGCGCCAGCAGCCTCGAGACGTCCTACGAGCAGTACTTC
TRBJ1-1 | TRBV7-2 | - | - | CASSLEVGRGNTEAFF | TGTGCCAGCAGCTTAGAGGTAGGCAGGGGAAACACTGAAGCTTTCTTT
TRBJ1-2 | TRBV15 | many | - | CATSRDPQGFRQDDGYTF | TGTGCCACCAGCAGAGATCCACAAGGTTTCAGACAAGACGATGGCTACACCTTC
TRBJ2-5 | TRBV19 | - | - | CAAGIQETQYF | TGTGCCGCGGGAATCCAAGAGACCCAGTACTTC
TRBJ1-5 | TRBV20-1 | - | - | CSARDMGNSNQPQHF | TGCAGTGCTAGAGATATGGGCAACAGCAATCAGCCTCAGCATTTT
TRBJ1-2 | TRBV5-1 | - | TRBD1 | CASSPDRVCYGYTF | TGCGCCAGCAGCCCGGACAGGGTCTGCTATGGCTACACCTTC
TRBJ1-3 | TRBV5-6 | - | - | CASSLGYSGNTIYF | TGTGCCAGCAGCTTGGGGTATTCTGGAAACACCATATATTTT
TRBJ2-5 | TRBV12-3/TRBV12-4 | - | TRBD2 | CASLRIAGGETQYF | TGTGCCAGCCTGAGGATAGCGGGGGGAGAGACCCAGTACTTC
TRBJ1-5 | TRBV24-1 | - | - | CATSDSGNRQPQHF | TGTGCCACCAGTGATTCCGGGAATAGACAGCCCCAGCATTTT